The T cell receptor (beta chain) under discussion was sequenced for a study of blood T cells in healthy people across ages. Isolated per sample were at least 7 million PBMCs. The table lists this clonotype with a count of one. Germline V gene lookup returns CDR1 KGHSH and CDR2 LQKENI. The CDR3 runs to 16 residues. V shed 3 bases and J shed 4 bases, with 15 bases lying between them. Alongside a J-beta primer mix, a sample-barcoded 5' primer served in a second PCR lasting roughly 7 to 11 cycles. Every sample gave at least 2.5 million paired-end reads containing CDR3. MiXCR was run by TCRdb on the 5' RACE reads, yielding one entry per CDR3 protein. The repertoire holds fewer than 750,000 distinct CDR3 sequences, more than 45% seen once, with approximately 13% in the top ten.

This chain uses TRBV18 with TRBJ1-4; no definite D call. The sequence was obtained from a woman of 80 years or more in good health. The sequenced material came from blood. The CDR3 reads CASSPNPGGNNEKLFF. CDR3 sequence (DNA): TGTGCCAGCTCACCGAATCCAGGCGGGAATAATGAAAAACTGTTTTTT.